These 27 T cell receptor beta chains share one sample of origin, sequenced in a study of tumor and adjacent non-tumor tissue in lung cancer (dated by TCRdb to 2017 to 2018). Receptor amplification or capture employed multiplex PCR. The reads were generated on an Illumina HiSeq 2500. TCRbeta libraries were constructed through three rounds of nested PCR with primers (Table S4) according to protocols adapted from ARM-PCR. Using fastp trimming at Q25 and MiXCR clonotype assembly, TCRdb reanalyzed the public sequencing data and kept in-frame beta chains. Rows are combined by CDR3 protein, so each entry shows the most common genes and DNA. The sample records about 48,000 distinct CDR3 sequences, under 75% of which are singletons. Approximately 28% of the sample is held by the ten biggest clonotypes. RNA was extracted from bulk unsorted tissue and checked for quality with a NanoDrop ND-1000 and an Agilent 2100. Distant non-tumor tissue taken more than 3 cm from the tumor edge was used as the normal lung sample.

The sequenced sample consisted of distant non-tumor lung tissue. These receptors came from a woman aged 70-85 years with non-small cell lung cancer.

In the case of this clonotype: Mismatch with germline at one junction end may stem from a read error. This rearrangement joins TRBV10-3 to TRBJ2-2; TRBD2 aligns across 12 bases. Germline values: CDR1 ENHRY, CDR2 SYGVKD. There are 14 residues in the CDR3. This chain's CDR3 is CAIRGTSGSGELFF. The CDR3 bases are TGTGCCATCAGGGGGACTAGCGGGTCCGGGGAACTGTTTTTT.

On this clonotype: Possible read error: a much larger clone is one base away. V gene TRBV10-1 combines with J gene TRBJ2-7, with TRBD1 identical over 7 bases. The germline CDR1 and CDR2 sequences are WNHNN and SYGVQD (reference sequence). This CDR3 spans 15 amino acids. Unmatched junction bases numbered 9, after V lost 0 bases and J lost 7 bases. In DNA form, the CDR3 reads TGCGCCAGCAGTGAGTCGTGGACAGGCTTGAGGGAGCAGTACTTC. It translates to CASSESWTGLREQYF.

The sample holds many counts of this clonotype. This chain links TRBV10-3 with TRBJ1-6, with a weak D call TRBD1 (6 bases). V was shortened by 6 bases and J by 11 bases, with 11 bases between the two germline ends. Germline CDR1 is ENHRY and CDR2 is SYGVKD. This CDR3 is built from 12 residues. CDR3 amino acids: CAISQGGPPLHF. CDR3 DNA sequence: TGTGCCATCAGCCAAGGGGGTCCACCCCTCCACTTT.

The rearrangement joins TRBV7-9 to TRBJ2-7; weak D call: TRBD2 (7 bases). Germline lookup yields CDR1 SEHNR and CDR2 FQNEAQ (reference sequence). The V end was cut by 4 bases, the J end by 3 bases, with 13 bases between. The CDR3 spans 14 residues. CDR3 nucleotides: TGTGCCAGCAGCTCAGCGGGACAAGGCTACGAGCAGTACTTC. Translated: CASSSAGQGYEQYF.

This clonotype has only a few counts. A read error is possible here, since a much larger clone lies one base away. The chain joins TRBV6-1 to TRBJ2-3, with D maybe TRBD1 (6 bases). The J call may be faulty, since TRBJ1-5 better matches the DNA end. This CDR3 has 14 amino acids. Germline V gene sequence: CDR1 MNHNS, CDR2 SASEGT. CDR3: CASSEPTRTDTQHF. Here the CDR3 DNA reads TGTGCCAGCAGTGAACCTACCCGGACAGATACGCAGCATTTT.

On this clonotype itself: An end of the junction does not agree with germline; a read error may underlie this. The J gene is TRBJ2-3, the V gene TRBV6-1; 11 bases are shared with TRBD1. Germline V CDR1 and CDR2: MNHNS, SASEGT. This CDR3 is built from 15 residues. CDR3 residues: CASRVNRDRGDTQYF. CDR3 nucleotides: TGTGCCAGTAGGGTCAACCGGGACAGGGGGGATACACAGTATTTT.

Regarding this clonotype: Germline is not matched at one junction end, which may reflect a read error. The CDR3: CATSSSLRFHEQYF. The CDR3 region has the DNA TGTGCCACCAGCTCCAGCCTAAGATTTCACGAGCAGTATTTC. J is TRBJ2-7 and V is TRBV7-9; D uncertain. The CDR3 has 14 residues. From germline, CDR1 is SEHNR and CDR2 FQNEAQ (reference sequence).

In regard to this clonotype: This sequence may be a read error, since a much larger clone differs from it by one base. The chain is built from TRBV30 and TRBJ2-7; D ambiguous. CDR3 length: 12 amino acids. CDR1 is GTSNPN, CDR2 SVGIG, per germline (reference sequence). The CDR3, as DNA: TGTGCCTGGAGTTTCGGCCCGAACGAGGAGTACTTC. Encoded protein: CAWSFGPNEEYF.

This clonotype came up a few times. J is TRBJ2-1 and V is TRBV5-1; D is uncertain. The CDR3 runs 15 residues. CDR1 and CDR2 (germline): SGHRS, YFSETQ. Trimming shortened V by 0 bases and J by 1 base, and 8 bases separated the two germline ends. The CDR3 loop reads CASSLGGDSYNEQFF. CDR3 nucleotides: TGCGCCAGCAGCTTGGGAGGTGATTCCTACAATGAGCAGTTCTTC.

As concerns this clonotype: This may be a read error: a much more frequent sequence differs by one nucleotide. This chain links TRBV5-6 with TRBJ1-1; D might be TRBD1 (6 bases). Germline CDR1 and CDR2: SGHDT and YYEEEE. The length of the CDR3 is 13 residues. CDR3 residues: CASSSTGNTETFF. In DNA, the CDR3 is TGTGCCAGCAGCTCTACAGGGAACACTGAAACTTTCTTT.

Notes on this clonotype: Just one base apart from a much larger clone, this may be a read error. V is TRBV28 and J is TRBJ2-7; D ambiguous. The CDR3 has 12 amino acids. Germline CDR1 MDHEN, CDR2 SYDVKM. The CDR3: CASGFRVYEQYF. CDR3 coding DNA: TGTGCCAGCGGTTTCCGCGTCTACGAGCAGTACTTC.

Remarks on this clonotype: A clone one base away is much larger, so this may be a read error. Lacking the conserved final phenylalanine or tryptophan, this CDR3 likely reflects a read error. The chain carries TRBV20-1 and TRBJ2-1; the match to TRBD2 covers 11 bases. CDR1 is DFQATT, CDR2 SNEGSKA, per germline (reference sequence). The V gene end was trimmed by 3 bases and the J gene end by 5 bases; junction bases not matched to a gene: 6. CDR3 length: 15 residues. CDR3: CSASLLAGGDNEQFL. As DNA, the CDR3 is TGCAGTGCTAGCCTCCTAGCGGGAGGTGACAATGAGCAGTTCCTC.

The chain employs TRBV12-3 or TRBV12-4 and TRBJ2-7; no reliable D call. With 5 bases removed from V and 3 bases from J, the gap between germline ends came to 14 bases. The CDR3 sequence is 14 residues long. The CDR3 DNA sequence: TGTGCCAGCAGTATCAGGCGAGACCTCTACGAGCAGTACTTC. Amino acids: CASSIRRDLYEQYF.

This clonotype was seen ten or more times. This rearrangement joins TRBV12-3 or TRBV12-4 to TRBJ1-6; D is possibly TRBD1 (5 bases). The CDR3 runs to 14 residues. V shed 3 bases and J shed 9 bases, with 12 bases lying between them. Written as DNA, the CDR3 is TGTGCCAGCAGTTTTCTCGTCGGGGGTTCACCCCTCCACTTT. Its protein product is CASSFLVGGSPLHF.

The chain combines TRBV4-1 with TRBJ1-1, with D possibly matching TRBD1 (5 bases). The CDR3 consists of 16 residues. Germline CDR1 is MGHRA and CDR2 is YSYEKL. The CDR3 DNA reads TGCGCTAGCGGCCAAGTGGGTCAGGGTGTTGACACTGAAGCTTTCTTT. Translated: CASGQVGQGVDTEAFF.

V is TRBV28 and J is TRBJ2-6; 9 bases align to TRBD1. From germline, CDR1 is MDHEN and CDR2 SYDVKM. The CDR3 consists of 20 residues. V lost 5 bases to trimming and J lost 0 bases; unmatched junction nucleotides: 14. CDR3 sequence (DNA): TGTGCCAGCAGTATTTTCCAGTACCGGGACAGGGACTCTGGGGCCAACGTCCTGACTTTC. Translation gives CASSIFQYRDRDSGANVLTF.

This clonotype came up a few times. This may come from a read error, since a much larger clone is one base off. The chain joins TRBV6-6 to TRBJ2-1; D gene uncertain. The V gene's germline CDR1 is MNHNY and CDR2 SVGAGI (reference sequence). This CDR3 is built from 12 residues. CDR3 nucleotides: TGTGCCAGCAGTTACGGTGTCAATGGGCAGTTCTTC. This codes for CASSYGVNGQFF.

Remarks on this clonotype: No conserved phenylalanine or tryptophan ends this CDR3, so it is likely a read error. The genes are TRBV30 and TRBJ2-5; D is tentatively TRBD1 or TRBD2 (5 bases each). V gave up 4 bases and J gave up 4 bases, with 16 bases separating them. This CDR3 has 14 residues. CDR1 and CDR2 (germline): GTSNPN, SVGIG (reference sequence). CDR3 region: CAWIRTMTIETQYS. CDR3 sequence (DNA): TGTGCCTGGATCAGGACAATGACTATAGAGACCCAGTACTCC.

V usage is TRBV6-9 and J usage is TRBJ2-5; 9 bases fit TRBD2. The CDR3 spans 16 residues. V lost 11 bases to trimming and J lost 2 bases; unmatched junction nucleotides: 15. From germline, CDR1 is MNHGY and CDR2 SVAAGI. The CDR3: CAGGYSPTSGQETQYF. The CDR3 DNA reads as TGTGCCGGCGGTTACTCCCCGACTAGCGGACAAGAGACCCAGTACTTC.

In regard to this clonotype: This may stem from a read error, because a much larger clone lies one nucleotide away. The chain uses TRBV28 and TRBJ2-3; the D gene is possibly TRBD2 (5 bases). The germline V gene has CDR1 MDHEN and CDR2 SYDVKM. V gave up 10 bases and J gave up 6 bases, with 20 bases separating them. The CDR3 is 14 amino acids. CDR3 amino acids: CAISGIVEWDTQYF. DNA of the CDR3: TGTGCCATCTCCGGGATAGTCGAATGGGATACGCAGTATTTT.

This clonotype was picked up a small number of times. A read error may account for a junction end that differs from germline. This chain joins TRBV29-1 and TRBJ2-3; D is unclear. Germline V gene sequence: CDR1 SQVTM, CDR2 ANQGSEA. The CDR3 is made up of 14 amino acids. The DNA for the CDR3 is TGCAGCATTGAACTCGGCGCCCTCACAGATACGCAATATTTT. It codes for CSIELGALTDTQYF.

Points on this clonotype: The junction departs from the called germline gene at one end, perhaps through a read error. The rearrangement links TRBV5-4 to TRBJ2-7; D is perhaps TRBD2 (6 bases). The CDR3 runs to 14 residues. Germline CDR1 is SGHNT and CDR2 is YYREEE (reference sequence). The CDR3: CASNLDGDSYVQYF. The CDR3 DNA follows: TGTGCCAGCAACTTGGACGGGGACTCCTACGTGCAGTACTTC.

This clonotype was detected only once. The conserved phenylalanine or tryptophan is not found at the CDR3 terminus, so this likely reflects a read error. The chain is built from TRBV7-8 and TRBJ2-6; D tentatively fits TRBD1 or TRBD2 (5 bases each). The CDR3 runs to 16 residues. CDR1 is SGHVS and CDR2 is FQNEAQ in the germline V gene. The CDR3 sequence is CASSLALVTGANILTS. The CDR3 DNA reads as TGTGCCAGCAGTTTAGCGCTAGTAACTGGGGCCAACATCCTGACTTCC.

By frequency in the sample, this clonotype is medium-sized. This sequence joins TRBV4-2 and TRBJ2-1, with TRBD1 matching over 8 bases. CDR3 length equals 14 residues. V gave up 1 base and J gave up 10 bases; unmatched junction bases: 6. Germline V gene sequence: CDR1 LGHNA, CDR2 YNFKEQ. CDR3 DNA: TGTGCCAGCAGCCAAGCCGCAGGGGGCGGGGAGCAGTTCTTC. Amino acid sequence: CASSQAAGGGEQFF.

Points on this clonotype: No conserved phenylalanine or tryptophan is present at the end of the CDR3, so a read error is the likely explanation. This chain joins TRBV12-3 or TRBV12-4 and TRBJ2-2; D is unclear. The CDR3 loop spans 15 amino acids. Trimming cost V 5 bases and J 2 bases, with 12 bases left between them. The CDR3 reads CASSPGPFNTGELFV. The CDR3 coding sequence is TGTGCCAGCAGTCCGGGCCCCTTCAACACCGGGGAGCTGTTTGTT.

CDR3 sequence: CSVDGLARRNEQFF. The CDR3 coding sequence is TGCAGCGTTGACGGACTAGCGAGACGCAATGAGCAGTTCTTC. The V and J genes are TRBV29-1 and TRBJ2-1; 9 bases match TRBD2. The CDR3 runs 14 residues. Unmatched junction bases numbered 6, after V lost 3 bases and J lost 6 bases. Germline-derived CDR1 and CDR2 are SQVTM and ANQGSEA.

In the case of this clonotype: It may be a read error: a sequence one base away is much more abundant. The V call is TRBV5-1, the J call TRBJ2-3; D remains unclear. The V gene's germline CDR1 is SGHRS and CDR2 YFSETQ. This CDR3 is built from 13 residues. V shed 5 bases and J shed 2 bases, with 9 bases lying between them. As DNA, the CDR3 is TGCGCCAGCAGTTCTATATCCACAGATACGCAGTATTTT. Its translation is CASSSISTDTQYF.